A single sample gave rise to the 14 T cell receptor beta chains below, sequenced in a study of control samples from healthy donors and cancer patients. Sequenced by immunoSEQ multiplex PCR; TCRdb stores in-frame clones only, minus some. In the table there are 90,000 to 130,000 clones, 85% to 90% of which are singletons. The specimen was PBMCs. All receptors derive from a woman in her sixties or seventies with lung cancer.

For the CDR3, the DNA is TGCGCCAGCAAGGGACAGCCCTCGGAAAACTACGAGCAGTACTTC. It specifies CASKGQPSENYEQYF. The rearrangement joins TRBV5-1 to TRBJ2-7; TRBD1 matches at 7 bases. Per germline, CDR1 SGHRS and CDR2 YFSETQ. The CDR3 consists of 15 residues. Germline trimming cut 6 bases from V and 3 bases from J; bases unmatched to any gene: 12.

This clone came up once. V and J are TRBV11-3 and TRBJ2-2; TRBD2 agrees at 13 bases. From germline, CDR1 is SGHNT and CDR2 YENEEA. The CDR3 extends over 16 amino acids. Trimming at V came to 5 bases and at J to 7 bases, leaving 7 bases not matched to a gene. CDR3 region: CASSPGTSGAYGELFF. The CDR3 region has the DNA TGTGCCAGCAGCCCCGGGACTAGCGGGGCATACGGGGAGCTGTTTTTT. Full variable domain (rest looked up from reference TRBV11-3 and TRBJ2-2): EAGVVQSPRYKIIEKKQPVAFWCNPISGHNTLYWYLQNLGQGPELLIRYENEEAVDDSQLPKDRFSAERLKGVDSTLKIQPAELGDSAVYLCASSPGTSGAYGELFFGEGSRLTVL.

This chain joins TRBV5-1 and TRBJ2-5; TRBD2 aligns across 12 bases. CDR1 is SGHRS and CDR2 is YFSETQ in the germline V gene. The V and J ends lost 4 bases and 7 bases, in that order; junction bases with no gene match: 11. This CDR3 has 16 amino acids. The CDR3 bases are TGCGCCAGCAGCCTCCGACTAGCGGGGGCACAGGGGACCCAGTACTTC. Protein sequence: CASSLRLAGAQGTQYF. The full variable domain, rest sourced from reference TRBV5-1 and TRBJ2-5, is KAGVTQTPRYLIKTRGQQVTLSCSPISGHRSVSWYQQTPGQGLQFLFEYFSETQRNKGNFPGRFSGRQFSNSRSEMNVSTLELGDSALYLCASSLRLAGAQGTQYFGPGTRLLVL.

This chain connects TRBV9 to TRBJ2-2; weak D call: TRBD2 (6 bases). The CDR3 covers 15 residues. CDR1 and CDR2 (germline): SGDLS, YYNGEE. V was shortened by 3 bases and J by 3 bases, with 12 bases between the two germline ends. This CDR3 reads CASSARRGDTGELFF. The CDR3 coding sequence is TGTGCCAGCAGCGCCCGGAGGGGAGACACCGGGGAGCTGTTTTTT.

This chain links TRBV6-2 or TRBV6-3 with TRBJ2-3; D call uncertain. Between the trimmed V and J ends, which lost 6 bases and 3 bases, there was a span of 19 bases. Per germline, CDR1 MNHEY and CDR2 SVGEGT. The CDR3 totals 16 residues. In nucleotides, the CDR3 is TGTGCCAGCAGCCTCGACGAAAGGGTCCCGACAGATACGCAGTATTTT. This codes for CASSLDERVPTDTQYF.

CDR3 sequence reads: CASNIEGRTSNEQFF. Written as DNA, the CDR3 is TGTGCCAGTAACATAGAGGGGCGGACCTCCAATGAGCAGTTCTTC. The rearrangement joins TRBV19 to TRBJ2-1, with D possibly called TRBD1 or TRBD2 (5 bases each). This CDR3 is built from 15 residues. CDR1 and CDR2 from the germline V gene are LNHDA and SQIVND (reference sequence). V lost 7 bases and J lost 6, with 19 bases in between.

There are a few counts of this clone. This sequence joins TRBV30 and TRBJ1-2, with no clear D. V was shortened by 1 base and J by 1 base, with 7 bases between the two germline ends. CDR1 is GTSNPN, CDR2 SVGIG, per germline (reference sequence). CDR3 length: 13 amino acids. In DNA, the CDR3 is TGTGCCTGGAGTGCATCTCTTAACTATGGCTACACCTTC. This codes for CAWSASLNYGYTF.

This clone has a single count. V gene TRBV2 combines with J gene TRBJ2-5; D possibly corresponds to TRBD1 (5 bases). The germline V gene has CDR1 SNHLY and CDR2 FYNNEI. V was trimmed by 11 bases and J by 2 bases, leaving 12 bases between them. There are 12 residues in the CDR3. CDR3 bases: TGTGCCGGTTCGGACATTCAAGAGACCCAGTACTTC. This encodes CAGSDIQETQYF.

This clone showed up just a few times. Other DNA sequences within the sample encode an identical CDR3. The CDR3 loop reads CSVEGGNTEAFF. CDR3 in DNA: TGCAGCGTTGAAGGGGGTAACACTGAAGCTTTCTTT. The chain links TRBV29-1 to TRBJ1-1; D is ambiguous. The CDR3 length is 12 residues. The germline V gene encodes CDR1 SQVTM and CDR2 ANQGSEA. Trimming left V 1 base short and J 2 bases short, with 5 bases between.

This sequence joins TRBV11-2 and TRBJ1-3, with D unresolved. The length of the CDR3 is 13 residues. Germline V CDR1 and CDR2: SGHAT, FQNNGV. V was trimmed by 6 bases and J by 0 bases, leaving 6 bases between them. The CDR3 reads CASRDLSGNTIYF. CDR3 coding DNA: TGTGCCAGCAGGGACCTCTCTGGAAACACCATATATTTT.

V and J are TRBV7-6 and TRBJ2-1; TRBD2 matches 9 bases. Germline V gives CDR1 SGHVS, CDR2 FNYEAQ. The CDR3 runs 16 residues. The ends lost 1 base at V and 4 bases at J; junction bases unmatched: 5. CDR3 bases: TGTGCCAGCAGCTTAGACGCAGCGGGAGGTTACAATGAGCAGTTCTTC. The encoded protein is CASSLDAAGGYNEQFF.

The V call is TRBV6-2 or TRBV6-3, the J call TRBJ2-5, with 8 bases identical to TRBD1. With 5 bases clipped from V and 1 base from J, the junction kept 9 bases outside the gene matches. The germline CDR1 and CDR2 sequences are MNHEY and SVGEGT. The CDR3 is made up of 16 amino acids. The DNA for the CDR3 is TGTGCCAGCAGTCTGGGGTTGACAGGGGCCCAAGAGACCCAGTACTTC. This sequence encodes CASSLGLTGAQETQYF.

This chain uses TRBV6-2 or TRBV6-3 with TRBJ2-7; 15 bases line up with TRBD2. The V segment lost 6 bases and the J segment 0 bases; nucleotides outside the gene matches: 9. The CDR3 is 18 amino acids. Germline V lookup: CDR1 MNHEY, CDR2 SVGEGT. CDR3 in amino acids: CASSPRTSGRGSSYEQYF. For the CDR3, the DNA is TGTGCCAGCAGCCCTCGGACTAGCGGGAGGGGTTCCTCCTACGAGCAGTACTTC.

The chain is built from TRBV5-4 and TRBJ1-4; TRBD1 aligns across 9 bases. The CDR3 is 14 amino acids. The V gene's germline CDR1 is SGHNT and CDR2 YYREEE (reference sequence). With V trimmed by 2 bases and J by 7 bases, 3 bases remained unmatched. CDR3 DNA sequence: TGTGCCAGCAGCTTAGGGACAGGGCTTGAAAAACTGTTTTTT. Amino acid sequence: CASSLGTGLEKLFF.